This T cell receptor beta chain is from a study of memory CD4+ T cells and cytomegalovirus serostatus. Single viable CD3+CD4+CD8-CD45RO+ cells were sorted as the memory CD4+ T cells. Positive selection with CD4 microbeads enriched total CD4+ T cells. Here immunoSEQ multiplex PCR was the method, and the copy in TCRdb shows in-frame clones only, minus some. The data show under 55,000 clones, around three quarters seen once. Findings of the study overall: Median bootstrapped AUC for CMV status was about 0.95 originally, less than 0.93 US-trained.

With regard to this clone: What it binds is not known.

The V gene's germline CDR1 is SNHLY and CDR2 FYNNEI. This CDR3 contains 14 residues. This TCR came from an adult in good health and CMV-seronegative. Sequencing was performed on memory CD4+ T cells from blood. The V and J genes are TRBV2 and TRBJ2-5; D call uncertain. With the DNA end fitting TRBJ2-7 better, the J assignment may be wrong. The CDR3 is CASSETGLLYEQYF. The CDR3 DNA follows: TGTGCCAGCAGTGAAACCGGCCTTTTGTACGAGCAGTACTTC.